This T cell receptor beta chain came from a study of T cells in Graves' hyperthyroidism and ophthalmopathy. As for the study in general: At initial diagnosis, before any treatment had begun, peripheral blood was obtained.

CDR1 LNHNV and CDR2 YYDKDF come from the germline V gene (reference sequence). The CDR3 has 14 amino acids. V was clipped by 5 bases and J by 2 bases, with 9 bases between them. PBMCs were sourced from over 8.5 ml fresh peripheral blood. Using RNA transcripts as the source, TCR beta CDR3 regions were amplified. HTBI primers were used for first-round RT-PCR of the TCR CDR3. Each CDR3 protein is one row after TCRdb ran MiXCR on the multiplex PCR reads. This table holds roughly 840,000 distinct CDR3 sequences, over 35% found once. This clonotype came up many times. This sequence was found in a young man with Graves' hyperthyroidism. Input material: blood. The chain combines TRBV15 with TRBJ1-4; a weak D match, TRBD1 (6 bases). The CDR3, as DNA: TGTGCCACCAGCGAACAGGGTACTAATGAAAAACTGTTTTTT. As protein: CATSEQGTNEKLFF.